Following are 10 T cell receptor beta chains from one sample sequenced in a study of Tregs in tolerant kidney transplant recipients. TCRdb's copy holds only in-frame clones and misses some; the assay was immunoSEQ multiplex PCR. The sample has 95,000 to 120,000 clones, nearly 90% seen once. The source material was CD4+ T cells from blood, sampled before the transplant. These receptors originate from a human donor who received a combined kidney and bone marrow transplant.

This clone has more than one count but fewer than ten. This chain links TRBV2 with TRBJ1-2; the match to TRBD1 covers 10 bases. J was trimmed by 5 bases and V by 10 bases; bases with no gene match: 7. CDR3 size: 13 residues. Germline V gene lookup returns CDR1 SNHLY and CDR2 FYNNEI. The CDR3 bases are TGTGCCACCAGGACAGGGGGAGAGTATGGCTACACCTTC. Residues: CATRTGGEYGYTF. The entire variable domain, with the rest obtained from reference TRBV2 and TRBJ1-2, is as follows: EPEVTQTPSHQVTQMGQEVILRCVPISNHLYFYWYRQILGQKVEFLVSFYNNEISEKSEIFDDQFSVERPDGSNFTLKIRSTKLEDSAMYFCATRTGGEYGYTFGSGTRLTVV.

This chain uses TRBV6-1 with TRBJ1-5; D is unresolved. Trimming took off 7 bases at V and 7 bases at J, with 8 bases between the two ends. The germline V gene encodes CDR1 MNHNS and CDR2 SASEGT. This CDR3 contains 11 residues. The CDR3 region has the DNA TGTGCCAGCACCTCGGGACAGCCCCAGCATTTT. Protein product: CASTSGQPQHF.

The chain uses TRBV23-1 and TRBJ2-2; D might be TRBD1 (5 bases). TRBV23-1 is labeled an ORF, and its function is uncertain. Trimming shortened V by 10 bases and J by 4 bases, and 13 bases separated the two germline ends. The CDR3 spans 13 residues. The CDR3 spells CANPKTVTGELFF. The CDR3 DNA reads TGCGCCAACCCTAAGACAGTCACCGGGGAGCTGTTTTTT.

The CDR3: CATSKGAFTDTQYF. CDR3 coding DNA: TGTGCCACCAGCAAGGGAGCGTTCACAGATACGCAGTATTTT. The rearrangement joins TRBV15 to TRBJ2-3; possible D gene TRBD2, 5 bases. In germline, CDR1 is LNHNV, CDR2 YYDKDF (reference sequence). The CDR3 sequence is 14 residues long. Trimming shortened V by 4 bases and J by 2 bases, and 10 bases separated the two germline ends.

V and J are TRBV11-3 and TRBJ1-5; no clear D gene. The CDR3 is 18 amino acids. The V gene lost 2 bases and the J gene lost 0 bases, with 17 bases spanning the gap. The V gene's germline CDR1 is SGHNT and CDR2 YENEEA. The CDR3 region is CASSLSGRGPDSNQPQHF. The CDR3 region has the DNA TGTGCCAGCAGCTTAAGCGGACGGGGTCCTGATAGCAATCAGCCCCAGCATTTT. The variable domain in full, with the rest retrieved from reference TRBV11-3 and TRBJ1-5, is EAGVVQSPRYKIIEKKQPVAFWCNPISGHNTLYWYLQNLGQGPELLIRYENEEAVDDSQLPKDRFSAERLKGVDSTLKIQPAELGDSAVYLCASSLSGRGPDSNQPQHFGDGTRLSIL.

The V gene is TRBV6-1, the J gene TRBJ2-3, with D perhaps matching TRBD2 (6 bases). The length of the CDR3 is 13 residues. The V and J ends lost 11 bases and 2 bases respectively, with 14 bases between them. Germline CDR1 reads MNHNS; CDR2 reads SASEGT. The CDR3 DNA reads as TGTGCCTTGGGGGGAACACCCACAGATACGCAGTATTTT. Translating gives CALGGTPTDTQYF.

The genes are TRBV4-1 and TRBJ1-3, with unresolved D. The CDR3 length is 14 residues. CDR1 MGHRA and CDR2 YSYEKL come from the germline V gene. The germline V and J ends were trimmed by 4 bases and 0 bases, with 7 bases remaining between them. This chain's CDR3 is CASSPVASGNTIYF. CDR3 coding DNA: TGCGCCAGCAGCCCAGTAGCCTCTGGAAACACCATATATTTT.

The rearrangement uses TRBV20-1 and TRBJ1-1; D may be TRBD1 (5 bases). Trimming shortened V by 6 bases and J by 5 bases, and 10 bases separated the two germline ends. CDR1 is DFQATT, CDR2 SNEGSKA, per germline (reference sequence). The CDR3 is 11 amino acids. CDR3 sequence (DNA): TGCAGTGCAATTAGGGGAACTGAAGCTTTCTTT. Translation: CSAIRGTEAFF.

The chain recombines TRBV6-5 with TRBJ2-1; 9 nucleotides agree with TRBD2. Germline lookup yields CDR1 MNHEY and CDR2 SVGAGI. V was pared by 7 bases and J by 9 bases, with 7 bases of the junction left unmatched. The CDR3 covers 13 residues. The CDR3 DNA is TGTGCCAGCACCAGAGGAGCGGGAGGTGAGCAGTTCTTC. This gives the protein CASTRGAGGEQFF.

This chain uses TRBV5-1 with TRBJ1-2; the D gene is possibly TRBD1 (6 bases). This CDR3 is 14 amino acids long. V was trimmed by 7 bases and J by 5 bases, leaving 18 bases between them. The germline CDR1 and CDR2 sequences are SGHRS and YFSETQ. The CDR3, as DNA: TGCGCCAGCCGCATAGACAGGTCGACTTATGGCTACACCTTC. Translated, it gives CASRIDRSTYGYTF.